The rows below give T cell receptor beta chains drawn from one sample of a study of type 1 and type 2 diabetes patients. TCRdb re-derived calls from the multiplex PCR reads in MiXCR, one entry per CDR3 protein. This table has 250,000 or so distinct CDR3 sequences, around 47% appearing once. Sequenced sample: peripheral blood mononuclear cells (PBMCs). These receptors were obtained from a man aged 18 to 35 with type 2 diabetes. Both conserved end residues are part of each CDR3. D genes are given only for firm matches. Clone size is stated in some rows and not others, as once, few, many or a class when expanded.

v_gene: TRBV7-8
j_gene: TRBJ2-6
abundance: .
d_gene: .
CDR3nt: TGTGCCAGCAGCTTAGGATGGGGACACCTCGAACTACCTTCTGGGGCCAACGTCCTGACTTTC
CDR3aa: CASSLGWGHLELPSGANVLTF

v_gene: TRBV28
j_gene: TRBJ1-2
abundance: .
d_gene: .
CDR3nt: TGTGCCAGCAGCTCTGGGACAACTAACTATGGCTACACCTTC
CDR3aa: CASSSGTTNYGYTF

v_gene: TRBV11-2
j_gene: TRBJ2-7
abundance: .
d_gene: TRBD1
CDR3nt: TGTGCCAGCAGCTTAGCGGTCCGGACAGGGTACTACGAGCAGTACTTC
CDR3aa: CASSLAVRTGYYEQYF

v_gene: TRBV19
j_gene: TRBJ2-7
abundance: few
d_gene: .
CDR3nt: TGTGCCAGTAGTAAGGGGGGAGAGGGCAACTCCTACGAGCAGTACTTC
CDR3aa: CASSKGGEGNSYEQYF

v_gene: TRBV30
j_gene: TRBJ2-7
abundance: few
d_gene: TRBD1
CDR3nt: TGTGCCTGGAGTCTTCAGAGGGGGCCCTACGAGCAGTACTTC
CDR3aa: CAWSLQRGPYEQYF

v_gene: TRBV20-1
j_gene: TRBJ2-1
abundance: few
d_gene: TRBD2
CDR3nt: TGCAGTGCTAGAGACTATAGCGGGGAATACAATGAGCAGTTCTTC
CDR3aa: CSARDYSGEYNEQFF

v_gene: TRBV9
j_gene: TRBJ1-2
abundance: .
d_gene: .
CDR3nt: TGTGCCAGCAGCTCCCCCCCCTCCAACTATGGCTACACCTTC
CDR3aa: CASSSPPSNYGYTF

v_gene: TRBV2
j_gene: TRBJ1-6
abundance: .
d_gene: TRBD1
CDR3nt: TGTGCCAGCGGCGGACAGGCGGACGCGAATTCACCCCTCCACTTT
CDR3aa: CASGGQADANSPLHF

v_gene: TRBV6-1
j_gene: TRBJ2-2
abundance: .
d_gene: TRBD1
CDR3nt: TGTGCCAGCTGGGACAGCAGGGCGGTAAAGACCGGGGAGCTGTTTTTT
CDR3aa: CASWDSRAVKTGELFF

v_gene: TRBV7-3
j_gene: TRBJ1-3
abundance: .
d_gene: .
CDR3nt: TGTGCCAGCAGCTTGGGTGTAACTGGAAACACCATATATTTT
CDR3aa: CASSLGVTGNTIYF

v_gene: TRBV20-1
j_gene: TRBJ2-7
abundance: few
d_gene: .
CDR3nt: TGCAGTGCTTTCCCGGACTCCCCTCCCTACGAGCAGTACTTC
CDR3aa: CSAFPDSPPYEQYF

v_gene: TRBV10-3
j_gene: TRBJ2-1
abundance: .
d_gene: TRBD2
CDR3nt: TGTGCCATCAGGGGGAGGGGATACAATGAGCAGTTCTTC
CDR3aa: CAIRGRGYNEQFF

v_gene: TRBV5-1
j_gene: TRBJ1-1
abundance: .
d_gene: TRBD1
CDR3nt: TGCGCCAGCAGCTTGGGAGGGGGCTATGAGGACACTGAAGCTTTCTTT
CDR3aa: CASSLGGGYEDTEAFF

v_gene: TRBV20-1
j_gene: TRBJ2-5
abundance: few
d_gene: TRBD1
CDR3nt: TGCAGTGCTATTACATCCGGGACAGGGGGAAAGACCCAGTACTTC
CDR3aa: CSAITSGTGGKTQYF